The T cell receptor (beta chain) under discussion was sequenced for a study of blood T cell repertoires in COVID-19. Study context: Spain, Italy and the United States supplied samples that represented acute and convalescent COVID-19. Sample material is recorded as cDNA or gDNA derived from T cells, B-cell-depleted T cells, or PBMCs.

Per the original data handling: Reference gene primer amplification gave nucleated cell count estimates. The method was immunoSEQ multiplex PCR; TCRdb's version includes in-frame clones alone and lacks a portion of them. The D gene and trimming were derived from the DNA, and the V and J assignments and clone size from that table. Of around 200,000 clones in the sample, roughly four fifths were seen once. Germline V gene data show CDR1 as LGHNT and CDR2 as FRNRAP. V gave up 8 bases and J gave up 2 bases, with 21 bases separating them. The CDR3 runs to 16 residues. Categorization into cohorts depended on clinical history that participants reported.

This chain uses TRBV12-5 with TRBJ2-5; tentative D call: TRBD1 (7 bases). The TCR sequence derives from a man aged 35 to 55 who had recovered from COVID-19. Sequencing was done on a sample of PBMCs or T cells enriched from blood (not recorded which). The CDR3 sequence is CASSGPPAGQQETQYF. The CDR3 nucleotides read TGTGCTAGTTCCGGGCCCCCGGCGGGACAGCAAGAGACCCAGTACTTC.